This T cell receptor beta chain was found in a study of blood T cell repertoires in COVID-19. Study information: The origin of the acute and convalescent COVID-19 samples was the United States, Italy and Spain. Sources were T cells, B-cell-depleted T cells, or PBMCs; the material itself was cDNA or gDNA.

Source study methods: The assay estimated nucleated cells by amplifying reference gene primers. Sequencing used immunoSEQ multiplex PCR; TCRdb keeps in-frame clones, though not all of them. V and J calls and clone size are as listed in that table; D and trimming were resolved from the DNA. The sample has more than 100,000 clones, 90% seen once. The CDR3 is 12 residues long. The V and J ends lost 3 bases and 8 bases, in that order; junction bases with no gene match: 3. Germline CDR1 SGHKS, CDR2 YYEKEE (reference sequence). This clone was detected once. Specimen: peripheral blood. The sequence was obtained from a woman between 55 and 75 years old with COVID-19, enrolled during active disease. The chain recombines TRBV5-5 with TRBJ1-2; 8 bases match TRBD1. DNA for the CDR3: TGTGCCAGCAGCTCCGGGACAGGAGGCTACACCTTC. It encodes CASSSGTGGYTF. The whole variable domain, remainder taken from reference TRBV5-5 and TRBJ1-2, is DAGVTQSPTHLIKTRGQQVTLRCSPISGHKSVSWYQQVLGQGPQFIFQYYEKEERGRGNFPDRFSARQFPNYSSELNVNALLLGDSALYLCASSSGTGGYTFGSGTRLTVV.